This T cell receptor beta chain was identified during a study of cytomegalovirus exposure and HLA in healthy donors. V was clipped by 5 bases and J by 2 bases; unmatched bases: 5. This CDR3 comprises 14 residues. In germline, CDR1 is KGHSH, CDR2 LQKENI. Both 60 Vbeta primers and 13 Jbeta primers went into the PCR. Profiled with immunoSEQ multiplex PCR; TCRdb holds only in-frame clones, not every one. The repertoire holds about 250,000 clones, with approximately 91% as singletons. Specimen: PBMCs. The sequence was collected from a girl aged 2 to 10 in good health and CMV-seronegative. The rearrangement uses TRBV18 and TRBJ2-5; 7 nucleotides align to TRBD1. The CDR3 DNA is TGTGCCAGCTCATCGAGGGGGCGACAAGAGACCCAGTACTTC. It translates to CASSSRGRQETQYF.